These 12 T cell receptor beta chains were sequenced from one sample in a study of human T cells and chemical hapten exposure. The time point: pre-sensitization, week 0. Treatment noted: therapeutic diphenylcyclopropenone sensitization with weekly scalp DPC. Each CDR3 protein gets one entry after TCRdb re-called the RACE reads with MiXCR. The sample has about 180,000 distinct CDR3 sequences; roughly 30% are singletons. The sequencing used whole blood, collected in connection with sensitization to the hapten diphenylcyclopropenone (DPC). The source is a woman aged 30 to 39 with alopecia areata. Some clones in this sample may be carry-over from other donors' samples.

V usage is TRBV7-2 and J usage is TRBJ2-3; tentatively, D is TRBD2 (5 bases). CDR3 length: 17 residues. V lost 4 bases, J lost 2 bases, and 19 bases lay in between. CDR1 is SGHTA, CDR2 FQGNSA, per germline. CDR3 protein: CASSSELDFLNTDTQYF. The CDR3 nucleotides read TGTGCCAGCAGCTCCGAACTAGATTTCCTAAACACAGATACGCAGTATTTT.

This clonotype showed up just a few times. V and J are TRBV2 and TRBJ2-5; 9 bases align to TRBD2. Germline values: CDR1 SNHLY, CDR2 FYNNEI. V lost 7 bases to trimming and J lost 5 bases; unmatched junction nucleotides: 14. CDR3 length: 16 amino acids. CDR3 bases: TGTGCCAGCACCGAGACTAGCGGTTCGGGGCGGGAGACCCAGTACTTC. Amino acids: CASTETSGSGRETQYF.

V gene TRBV7-2 combines with J gene TRBJ2-2; D not certain. From germline, CDR1 is SGHTA and CDR2 FQGNSA. This CDR3 has 15 residues. The V end was cut by 1 base, the J end by 4 bases, with 10 bases between. The CDR3 reads CASSLGGLGTGELFF. The CDR3 DNA is TGTGCCAGCAGCTTAGGTGGTCTGGGCACCGGGGAGCTGTTTTTT.

This clonotype has only a few counts. The chain carries TRBV10-3 and TRBJ2-2; 9 nucleotides align to TRBD1. Germline V gives CDR1 ENHRY, CDR2 SYGVKD. The CDR3 is made up of 14 amino acids. The V segment lost 10 bases and the J segment 0 bases; nucleotides outside the gene matches: 3. The DNA of the CDR3 is TGTGCCACAAGACAGGGGGCGAACACCGGGGAGCTGTTTTTT. Its translation is CATRQGANTGELFF.

This clonotype was seen more than once but under ten times. For the CDR3, the DNA is TGTGCCAGCAGCTTAGGAGGGGGACCCAATCAGCCCCAGCATTTT. It yields the protein CASSLGGGPNQPQHF. This sequence joins TRBV7-2 and TRBJ1-5; D might be TRBD1 (6 bases). Germline V CDR1 and CDR2: SGHTA, FQGNSA. Trimming stripped 1 base from V and 3 bases from J, with 10 bases between. This CDR3 contains 15 residues. Using reference TRBV7-2 and TRBJ1-5 for the parts outside the CDR3, the full variable domain is GAGVSQSPSNKVTEKGKDVELRCDPISGHTALYWYRQSLGQGLEFLIYFQGNSAPDKSGLPSDRFSAERTGGSVSTLTIQRTQQEDSAVYLCASSLGGGPNQPQHFGDGTRLSIL.

This sequence joins TRBV7-3 and TRBJ2-2; no firm D call. V was shortened by 5 bases and J by 4 bases, with 11 bases between the two germline ends. The CDR3 spans 14 residues. Germline loops: CDR1 SGHTA, CDR2 FQGTGA. CDR3 in DNA: TGTGCCAGCAGCAAGCTAGAAGGCACCGGGGAGCTGTTTTTT. Amino acid sequence: CASSKLEGTGELFF.

CDR3 sequence: CASSLELRTGYGYTF. CDR3 coding DNA: TGTGCCAGCAGCTTAGAATTGAGGACAGGGTATGGCTACACCTTC. The rearrangement uses TRBV7-2 and TRBJ1-2, with 8 bases identical to TRBD1. Germline CDR1 and CDR2: SGHTA and FQGNSA. This CDR3 is built from 15 residues. The J segment lost 5 bases and the V segment lost 1 base, leaving 6 bases of the junction unmatched.

J is TRBJ2-3 and V is TRBV28, with unresolved D. The CDR3 runs to 16 residues. Germline CDR1 and CDR2: MDHEN and SYDVKM. V dropped 5 bases and J dropped 0 bases, with 15 bases sitting between them. The chain's CDR3 is CASSGPSLTSTDTQYF. For the CDR3, the DNA is TGTGCCAGCAGTGGGCCCTCTCTAACTAGCACAGATACGCAGTATTTT. The whole variable domain, remainder taken from reference TRBV28 and TRBJ2-3, is DVKVTQSSRYLVKRTGEKVFLECVQDMDHENMFWYRQDPGLGLRLIYFSYDVKMKEKGDIPEGYSVSREKKERFSLILESASTNQTSMYLCASSGPSLTSTDTQYFGPGTRLTVL.

In its sample, this clonotype was seen once. The CDR3 DNA reads as TGCGCCAGCAGCTTCTACAGGGGAGGAACCGGGGAGCTGTTTTTT. It yields the protein CASSFYRGGTGELFF. The J gene is TRBJ2-2, the V gene TRBV5-1; the D gene is possibly TRBD1 (7 bases). V gave up 2 bases and J gave up 5 bases, with 13 bases separating them. The CDR3 has 15 amino acids. CDR1 and CDR2 (germline): SGHRS, YFSETQ.

This clonotype appeared a few times. The rearrangement uses TRBV20-1 and TRBJ2-1; D remains unclear. Germline assignment: CDR1 DFQATT and CDR2 SNEGSKA (reference sequence). Trimming shortened V by 6 bases and J by 2 bases, and 17 bases separated the two germline ends. This CDR3 contains 15 residues. The CDR3, as DNA: TGCAGTGCCCGGGCCGCCCCGAACACCTACAATGAGCAGTTCTTC. It is translated as CSARAAPNTYNEQFF.

This chain uses TRBV6-5 with TRBJ2-3, with a tentative D call TRBD2 (6 bases). Trimming stripped 5 bases from V and 2 bases from J, with 17 bases between. Germline CDR1 is MNHEY and CDR2 is SVGAGI. There are 16 residues in the CDR3. The CDR3 here is CASSLNGLSSTDTQYF. The CDR3 DNA reads as TGTGCCAGCAGTCTGAACGGACTATCCTCCACAGATACGCAGTATTTT.

The table lists this clonotype with a few counts. The rearrangement links TRBV18 to TRBJ2-3; D may be TRBD2 (5 bases). Per the germline V gene, CDR1 is KGHSH and CDR2 is LQKENI. Trimming cost V 1 base and J 2 bases, with 13 bases left between them. This CDR3 has 16 amino acids. The CDR3 DNA follows: TGTGCCAGCTCACCACGAGGGATCAGAATCACAGATACGCAGTATTTT. Residues: CASSPRGIRITDTQYF.